These T cell receptor beta chains were read from a single sample in a study of T cell changes during pregnancy in multiple sclerosis. The data were produced by immunoSEQ multiplex PCR, yet TCRdb's version contains in-frame clones alone and is incomplete. The sample includes just over 60,000 clones, approximately 92% of them seen just once. Sequences were derived from peripheral blood, sampled in the second trimester of pregnancy. The receptors were gathered from a female donor in good health, enrolled as a control in a pregnancy study. The CDR3 runs from the conserved cysteine through the conserved F or W. The D gene is left open where the match is weak. Size is stated for part of the rows, as once, few or many counts, or as a class when the clone is expanded.

few	-	TRBV10-3	TRBJ2-1	14	CAISEYSAYNEQFF	TGTGCCATCAGTGAATACTCGGCCTACAATGAGCAGTTCTTC
once	TRBD2	TRBV6-5	TRBJ2-1	16	CASSYLSSGILNEQFF	TGTGCCAGCAGTTACTTGTCTAGCGGGATTTTAAATGAGCAGTTCTTC
-	TRBD1	TRBV10-3	TRBJ2-1	16	CAISESTGQGYNEQFF	TGTGCCATCAGTGAGTCTACGGGACAGGGGTACAATGAGCAGTTCTTC
-	TRBD2	TRBV4-2	TRBJ2-4	17	CASSQVLLAGVGNIQYF	TGTGCCAGCAGCCAAGTTCTGCTAGCGGGGGTCGGAAACATTCAGTACTTC
-	TRBD2	TRBV7-8	TRBJ2-1	18	CASSRSPHLAGGRNEQFF	TGTGCCAGCAGCCGCTCCCCCCACCTAGCGGGAGGAAGGAATGAGCAGTTCTTC
-	-	TRBV2	TRBJ1-3	10	CASSPNLIYF	TGTGCCAGCAGCCCAAACCTAATATATTTT
-	-	TRBV5-5	TRBJ2-5	14	CASSLVPLQETQYF	TGTGCCAGCAGCTTGGTCCCCTTACAAGAGACCCAGTACTTC
-	-	TRBV29-1	TRBJ2-1	14	CSVEVGLGYNEQFF	TGCAGCGTTGAAGTGGGGCTCGGATACAATGAGCAGTTCTTC
-	TRBD1	TRBV2	TRBJ2-5	16	CASHRGRLAGGETQYF	TGTGCCAGCCATAGGGGTCGGTTAGCAGGGGGAGAGACCCAGTACTTC
-	-	TRBV28	TRBJ1-2	16	CASSLLPTGRDYGYTF	TGTGCCAGCAGTTTACTCCCGACAGGCCGTGACTATGGCTACACCTTC
-	-	TRBV28	TRBJ1-2	17	CASSLIDGGRANYGYTF	TGTGCCAGCAGTTTAATTGACGGGGGAAGGGCGAACTATGGCTACACCTTC
-	TRBD1	TRBV29-1	TRBJ2-5	15	CSVDSYTGTGETQYF	TGCAGCGTTGATTCATATACGGGGACAGGGGAGACCCAGTACTTC
-	TRBD1	TRBV6-5	TRBJ1-5	14	CASSPGTGDQPQHF	TGTGCCAGCAGCCCTGGGACAGGGGATCAGCCCCAGCATTTT
-	-	TRBV18	TRBJ2-3	12	CASSQEGLWQYF	TGTGCCAGCTCACAGGAGGGGTTATGGCAGTATTTT
-	-	TRBV10-3	TRBJ2-7	16	CAISESKGSLNYEQYF	TGTGCCATCAGTGAGTCGAAGGGGTCTCTTAACTACGAGCAGTACTTC
-	TRBD1	TRBV10-3	TRBJ2-5	14	CAISVGQPQETQYF	TGTGCCATCAGTGTGGGACAGCCCCAAGAGACCCAGTACTTC
-	TRBD2	TRBV5-4	TRBJ2-3	16	CASSLDGLAGADTQYF	TGTGCCAGCAGCTTGGACGGACTAGCGGGAGCAGATACGCAGTATTTT
-	TRBD2	TRBV29-1	TRBJ2-5	14	CSVDISGFGETQYF	TGCAGCGTTGATATTAGCGGGTTTGGGGAGACCCAGTACTTC
-	TRBD2	TRBV7-2	TRBJ2-7	18	CASSPGLAGEKFAYEQYF	TGTGCCAGCAGCCCGGGACTAGCGGGAGAGAAATTCGCCTACGAGCAGTACTTC
-	-	TRBV10-1	TRBJ1-1	12	CASRGRGTEAFF	TGCGCCAGCCGGGGGAGGGGGACTGAAGCTTTCTTT
-	TRBD2	TRBV19	TRBJ2-3	15	CASSYGGGFTDTQYF	TGTGCCAGTAGTTATGGCGGGGGGTTCACAGATACGCAGTATTTT
-	TRBD2	TRBV7-3	TRBJ2-1	14	CASSLGTSGNEQFF	TGTGCCAGCAGCCTCGGGACTAGCGGCAATGAGCAGTTCTTC
once	-	TRBV4-2	TRBJ2-7	14	CASSQGDTSYEQYF	TGTGCCAGCAGCCAAGGCGACACCTCCTACGAGCAGTACTTC
-	TRBD2	TRBV5-1	TRBJ2-7	17	CASSSASGSATSYEQYF	TGCGCCAGCAGCTCTGCTAGCGGGAGTGCTACTTCCTACGAGCAGTACTTC
once	TRBD1	TRBV6-1	TRBJ1-1	15	CASRIFGQGFTEAFF	TGTGCCAGCAGGATTTTTGGACAGGGGTTCACTGAAGCTTTCTTT
-	-	TRBV5-4	TRBJ2-2	17	CASSYGGGGVDTGELFF	TGTGCCAGCAGCTATGGGGGGGGCGGGGTGGACACCGGGGAGCTGTTTTTT
-	TRBD2	TRBV2	TRBJ2-5	14	CASSDRTSDTKQYF	TGTGCCAGCAGTGATCGGACTAGCGACACGAAGCAGTACTTC
-	TRBD2	TRBV13	TRBJ2-7	16	CASSPSSGGSSYEQYF	TGTGCCAGCAGCCCCAGTAGCGGGGGCAGCTCCTACGAGCAGTACTTC
-	TRBD1	TRBV19	TRBJ2-7	16	CASSISGGSFSYEQYF	TGTGCCAGTAGTATATCAGGGGGTAGCTTCTCCTACGAGCAGTACTTC
-	-	TRBV30	TRBJ1-1	11	CAWVGNTEAFF	TGTGCCTGGGTCGGGAACACTGAAGCTTTCTTT
-	TRBD2	TRBV19	TRBJ2-6	16	CASRGVRSSGANVLTF	TGTGCCAGTCGGGGGGTGAGGAGCTCTGGGGCCAACGTCCTGACTTTC
-	-	TRBV5-1	TRBJ2-5	15	CASTLTGVHPETQYF	TGCGCCAGCACTCTAACGGGAGTACATCCAGAGACCCAGTACTTC
-	-	TRBV7-2	TRBJ2-7	16	CASSLRSGGLSYEQYF	TGTGCCAGCAGCTTAAGGTCGGGCGGGCTGTCCTACGAGCAGTACTTC
-	-	TRBV27	TRBJ2-1	15	CASSTDFTAYNEQFF	TGTGCCAGCAGCACCGACTTTACGGCTTACAATGAGCAGTTCTTC
-	-	TRBV5-1	TRBJ2-7	15	CASRSRETAPYEQYF	TGCGCCAGCAGATCACGGGAGACAGCCCCCTACGAGCAGTACTTC
-	TRBD1	TRBV28	TRBJ2-7	13	CATSPGQGYEQYF	TGTGCCACCTCACCGGGACAGGGCTACGAGCAGTACTTC
once	TRBD2	TRBV5-1	TRBJ2-7	18	CASSGWTSGKSTPYEQYF	TGCGCCAGCAGCGGATGGACTAGCGGGAAGTCAACGCCGTACGAGCAGTACTTC